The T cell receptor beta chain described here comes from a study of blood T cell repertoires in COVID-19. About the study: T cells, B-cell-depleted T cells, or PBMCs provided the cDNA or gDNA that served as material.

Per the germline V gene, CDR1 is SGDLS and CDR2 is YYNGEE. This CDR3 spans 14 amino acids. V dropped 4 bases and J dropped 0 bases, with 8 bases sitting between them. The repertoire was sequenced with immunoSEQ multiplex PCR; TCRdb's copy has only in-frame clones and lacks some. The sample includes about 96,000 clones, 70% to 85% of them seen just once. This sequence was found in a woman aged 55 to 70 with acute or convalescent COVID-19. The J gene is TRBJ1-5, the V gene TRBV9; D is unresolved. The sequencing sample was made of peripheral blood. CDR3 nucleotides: TGTGCCAGCAGCATAGGAGCTAGCAATCAGCCCCAGCATTTT. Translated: CASSIGASNQPQHF.